This TCR beta chain was profiled in a study of human T cells and chemical hapten exposure. As for this clonotype: The antigen is not known.

In germline, CDR1 is LGHDT, CDR2 YNNKEL (reference sequence). Trimming removed 6 bases from V and 2 bases from J, with 8 bases in between. The CDR3 is 13 amino acids. MiXCR was run by TCRdb on the RACE reads, yielding one entry per CDR3 protein. The sample lists approximately 350,000 distinct CDR3 sequences, under 6.5% occurring once. Indicated time point: patch test 2, 6 weeks after DPC sensitization. Treatment specified: therapeutic diphenylcyclopropenone sensitization with weekly scalp DPC. General observations from the study: Large CDR3 similarity clusters arose significantly more often from expanded TCRs than from controls. Counts of expanded TCRs at PT1 were positively correlated with patch test score.

The chain carries TRBV3-1 and TRBJ1-3; D is uncertain. Specimen: whole blood, collected in connection with sensitization to the hapten diphenylcyclopropenone (DPC). The sequence was obtained from a woman aged 18-30 years with alopecia areata. Some clones in this sample may be carry-over from other donors' samples. Here the CDR3 reads CASSWDPGNTIYF. DNA of the CDR3: TGTGCCAGCAGTTGGGATCCTGGAAACACCATATATTTT.